This T cell receptor (beta chain) was identified during a study of blood T cell repertoires in COVID-19. Overall study: In each case, the material was cDNA or gDNA derived from T cells, B-cell-depleted T cells, or PBMCs.

Source study methods: Estimated nucleated cell counts came from reference gene primer amplification. The table came from immunoSEQ multiplex PCR; TCRdb's copy has only in-frame clones and leaves some out. D and trimming come from the DNA, and the V and J calls and clone size come from that table. The top ten clones hold roughly 0.7% of a sample with about 500,000 clones, around 87% of them seen once. Recovered status applied to Cohort 3 donors who had two consecutive negative PCRs. It also applied to those with clearance or with symptom resolution. With 4 bases removed from V and 8 bases from J, the gap between germline ends came to 20 bases. Per the germline V gene, CDR1 is MGHRA and CDR2 is YSYEKL. The CDR3 is made up of 15 amino acids.

The clonotype was recovered from a young woman who had recovered from COVID-19. This chain links TRBV4-1 with TRBJ1-2; no definite D call. Sequencing was done on a sample of PBMCs or T cells enriched from blood (not recorded which). The CDR3 protein is CASSLMRRGPEGYTF. CDR3 bases: TGCGCCAGCAGCCTAATGCGTAGAGGCCCCGAGGGCTACACCTTC.